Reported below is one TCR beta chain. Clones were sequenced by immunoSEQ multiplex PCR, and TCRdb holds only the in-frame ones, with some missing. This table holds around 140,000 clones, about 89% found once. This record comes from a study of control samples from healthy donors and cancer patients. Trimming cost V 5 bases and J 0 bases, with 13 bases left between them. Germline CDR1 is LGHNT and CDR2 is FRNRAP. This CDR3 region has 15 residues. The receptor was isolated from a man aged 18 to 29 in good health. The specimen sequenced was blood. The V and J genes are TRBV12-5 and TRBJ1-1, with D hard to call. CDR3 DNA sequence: TGTGCTAGTGGTAGGGAGTCCCCCATGAACACTGAAGCTTTCTTT. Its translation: CASGRESPMNTEAFF.